The clone carrying this T cell receptor beta chain was seen repeatedly, ten times or more. The record originates from a study of molecular identifiers for immune sequencing clone quantification. Study-wide background: Replicates split RNA from around 20,000 or 100,000 naive CD8 cells five ways, and the researchers sequenced four portions.

Making the bulk TCR libraries relied on previously described methods and listed TCR primers. TCRdb re-called the PCR reads through MiXCR, storing one row per CDR3 protein. The table has about 640,000 distinct CDR3 sequences, 20% seen once; the top ten hold roughly 0.83%. V lost 6 bases and J lost 0, with 14 bases in between. This CDR3 has 16 amino acids. Per germline, CDR1 MNHNS and CDR2 SASEGT. The chain employs TRBV6-1 and TRBJ2-2; D might be TRBD2 (6 bases). The sequencing input was naive CD8+ T cells from blood, with Jurkat cell RNA spiked in. Subset here: FACS-sorted CD8+CD4-CCR7+CD45RA+ naive T cells. The clonotype comes from a human donor in good health. Some libraries in this study had Jurkat cell RNA spiked in. CDR3: CASRPPGATNTGELFF. In nucleotides, the CDR3 is TGTGCCAGCAGGCCCCCGGGAGCAACGAACACCGGGGAGCTGTTTTTT.